The entry below describes one T cell receptor beta chain. Its matching antigen is unknown. The data were produced by immunoSEQ multiplex PCR, yet TCRdb's version contains in-frame clones alone and is incomplete. The repertoire holds roughly 63,000 clones, about 88% seen once, with 2.1% in the top ten. This sample is part of a study of lymphopenia after photon versus proton radiotherapy. Regarding the study as a whole: Relative stability marked proton patients; photon patients lost diversity and naive cells. Post-nadir diversity loss with photons came from oligoclonal expansion, particularly CD8+ Temra cells. Only patients who died were analyzed for survival; proton advantage is unproven. In patients who died, overall survival fell as post-nadir TCR diversity dropped more.

V shed 2 bases and J 1 base; nucleotides not matched to a gene: 3. Germline V CDR1 and CDR2: LNHDA, SQIVND (reference sequence). CDR3 length: 16 amino acids. This sample comprised peripheral blood, obtained from a patient treated with proton-based radiotherapy. This receptor was identified in a man aged 60 to 75 with pancreatic cancer. The chain is built from TRBV19 and TRBJ2-1, with TRBD1 matching over 9 bases. CDR3: CASSILDRGSYNEQFF. In DNA, the CDR3 is TGTGCCAGTAGTATACTAGACAGGGGGTCCTACAATGAGCAGTTCTTC.